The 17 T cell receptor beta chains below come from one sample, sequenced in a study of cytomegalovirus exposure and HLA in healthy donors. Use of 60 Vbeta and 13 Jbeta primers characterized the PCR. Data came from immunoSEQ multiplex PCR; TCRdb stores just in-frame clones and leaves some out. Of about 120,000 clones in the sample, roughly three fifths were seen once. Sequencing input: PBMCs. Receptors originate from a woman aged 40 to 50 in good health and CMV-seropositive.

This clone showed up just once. The CDR3 coding sequence is TGTGCCAGCAGCTCAGACCCTACTAGCTATGGCTACACCTTC. This codes for CASSSDPTSYGYTF. The gene calls are TRBV7-2 and TRBJ1-2; no clear D gene. The germline V and J ends were trimmed by 4 bases and 4 bases, with 13 bases remaining between them. Germline V gives CDR1 SGHTA, CDR2 FQGNSA. This CDR3 is built from 14 residues. The whole variable domain, filled in from reference TRBV7-2 and TRBJ1-2, reads GAGVSQSPSNKVTEKGKDVELRCDPISGHTALYWYRQSLGQGLEFLIYFQGNSAPDKSGLPSDRFSAERTGGSVSTLTIQRTQQEDSAVYLCASSSDPTSYGYTFGSGTRLTVV.

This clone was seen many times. DNA for the CDR3: TGCGCCAGCAGCTTGGAACCGACAGGAAATAGCAATCAGCCCCAGCATTTT. Encoded protein: CASSLEPTGNSNQPQHF. The rearrangement uses TRBV5-1 and TRBJ1-5, with TRBD1 as a possible D gene (6 bases). This CDR3 is built from 17 residues. Per the germline V gene, CDR1 is SGHRS and CDR2 is YFSETQ. Trimming removed 0 bases from V and 0 bases from J, with 13 bases in between.

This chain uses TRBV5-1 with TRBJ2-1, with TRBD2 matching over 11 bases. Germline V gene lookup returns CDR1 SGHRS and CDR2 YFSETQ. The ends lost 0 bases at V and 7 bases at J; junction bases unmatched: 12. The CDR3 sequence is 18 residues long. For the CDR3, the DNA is TGCGCCAGCAGCTTGGCAGCTTCAACTAGCGGGAGTTCGAATGAGCAGTTCTTC. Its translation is CASSLAASTSGSSNEQFF.

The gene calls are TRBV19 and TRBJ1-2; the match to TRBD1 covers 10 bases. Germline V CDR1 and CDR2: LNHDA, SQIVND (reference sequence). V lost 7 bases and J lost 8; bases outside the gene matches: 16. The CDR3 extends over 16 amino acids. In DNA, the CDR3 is TGTGCCAGTATCGATCGGGACAGGGGACTTCCCTACGGCTACACCTTC. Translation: CASIDRDRGLPYGYTF.

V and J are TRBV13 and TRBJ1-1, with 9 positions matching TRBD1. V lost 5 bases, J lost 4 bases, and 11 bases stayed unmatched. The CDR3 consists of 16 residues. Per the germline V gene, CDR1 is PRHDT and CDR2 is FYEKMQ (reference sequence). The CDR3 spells CASSAEDRGIITEAFF. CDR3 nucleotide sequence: TGTGCCAGCAGCGCCGAGGACAGGGGCATCATCACTGAAGCTTTCTTT.

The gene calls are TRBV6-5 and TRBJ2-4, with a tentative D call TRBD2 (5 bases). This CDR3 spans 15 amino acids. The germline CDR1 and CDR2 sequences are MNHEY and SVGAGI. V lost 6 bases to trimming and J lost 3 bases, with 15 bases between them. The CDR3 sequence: CASSPDGVGKNIQYF. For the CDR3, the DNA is TGTGCCAGCAGCCCCGACGGGGTAGGCAAAAACATTCAGTACTTC.

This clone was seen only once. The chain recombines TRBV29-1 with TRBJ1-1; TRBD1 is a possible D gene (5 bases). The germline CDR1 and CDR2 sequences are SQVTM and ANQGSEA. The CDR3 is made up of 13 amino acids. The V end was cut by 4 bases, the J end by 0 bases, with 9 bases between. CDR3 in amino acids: CSVVETVNTEAFF. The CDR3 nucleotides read TGCAGCGTTGTTGAGACAGTGAACACTGAAGCTTTCTTT.

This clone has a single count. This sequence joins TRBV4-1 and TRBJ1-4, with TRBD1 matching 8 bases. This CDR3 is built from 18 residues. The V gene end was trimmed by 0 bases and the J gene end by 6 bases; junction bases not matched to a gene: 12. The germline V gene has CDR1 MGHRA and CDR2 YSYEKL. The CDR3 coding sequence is TGCGCCAGCAGCCAAGATCCGGGACAGGCGGATGGTGATGAAAAACTGTTTTTT. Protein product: CASSQDPGQADGDEKLFF.

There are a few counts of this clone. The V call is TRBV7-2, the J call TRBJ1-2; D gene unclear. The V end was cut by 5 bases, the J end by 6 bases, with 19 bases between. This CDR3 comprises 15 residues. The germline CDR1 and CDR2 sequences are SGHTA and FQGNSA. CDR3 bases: TGTGCCAGCAGCCCCATGGCGGGGAATTCCCATGGCTACACCTTC. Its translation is CASSPMAGNSHGYTF.

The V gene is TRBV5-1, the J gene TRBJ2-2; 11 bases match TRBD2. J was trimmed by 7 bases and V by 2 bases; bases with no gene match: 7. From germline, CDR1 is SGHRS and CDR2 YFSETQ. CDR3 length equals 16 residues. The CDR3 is CASSFNSGGAGGELFF. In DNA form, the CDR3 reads TGCGCCAGCAGCTTCAATAGCGGGGGGGCCGGCGGGGAGCTGTTTTTT.

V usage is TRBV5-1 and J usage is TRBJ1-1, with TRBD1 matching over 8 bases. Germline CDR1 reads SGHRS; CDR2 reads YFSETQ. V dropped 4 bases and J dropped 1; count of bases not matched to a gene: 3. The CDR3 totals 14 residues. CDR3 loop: CASSTGQGNTEAFF. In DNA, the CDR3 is TGCGCCAGCAGCACCGGACAGGGGAACACTGAAGCTTTCTTT. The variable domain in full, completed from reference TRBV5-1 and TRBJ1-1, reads KAGVTQTPRYLIKTRGQQVTLSCSPISGHRSVSWYQQTPGQGLQFLFEYFSETQRNKGNFPGRFSGRQFSNSRSEMNVSTLELGDSALYLCASSTGQGNTEAFFGQGTRLTVV.

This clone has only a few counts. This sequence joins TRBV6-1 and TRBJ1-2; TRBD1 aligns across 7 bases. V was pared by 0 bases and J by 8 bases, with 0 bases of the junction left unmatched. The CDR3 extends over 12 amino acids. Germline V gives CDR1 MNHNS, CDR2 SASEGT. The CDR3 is CASSEAGGGYTF. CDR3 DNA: TGTGCCAGCAGTGAAGCAGGGGGCGGCTACACCTTC.

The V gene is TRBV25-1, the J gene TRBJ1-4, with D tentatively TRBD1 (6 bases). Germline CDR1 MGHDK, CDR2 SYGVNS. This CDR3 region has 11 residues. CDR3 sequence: CASQGYEKLFF. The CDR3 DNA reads TGTGCTTCACAGGGCTATGAAAAACTGTTTTTT.

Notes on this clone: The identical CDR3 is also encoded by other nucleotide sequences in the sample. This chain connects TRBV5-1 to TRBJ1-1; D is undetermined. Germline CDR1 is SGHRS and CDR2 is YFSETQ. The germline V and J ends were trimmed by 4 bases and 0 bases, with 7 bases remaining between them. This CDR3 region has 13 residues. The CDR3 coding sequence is TGCGCCAGCAGCCCGGGGATGAACACTGAAGCTTTCTTT. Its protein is CASSPGMNTEAFF.

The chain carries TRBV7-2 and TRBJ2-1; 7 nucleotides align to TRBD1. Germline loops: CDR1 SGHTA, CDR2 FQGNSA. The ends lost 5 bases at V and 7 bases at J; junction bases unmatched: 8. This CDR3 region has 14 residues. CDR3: CASSRDSPRNEQFF. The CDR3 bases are TGTGCCAGCAGCCGGGACAGCCCTAGGAATGAGCAGTTCTTC.

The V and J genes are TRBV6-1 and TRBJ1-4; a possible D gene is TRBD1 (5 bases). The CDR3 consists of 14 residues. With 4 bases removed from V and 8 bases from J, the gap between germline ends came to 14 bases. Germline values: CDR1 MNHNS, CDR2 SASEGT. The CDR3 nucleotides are TGTGCCAGCAGTGCGTCGGGGGGAGGGGAAAAACTGTTTTTT. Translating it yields CASSASGGGEKLFF.

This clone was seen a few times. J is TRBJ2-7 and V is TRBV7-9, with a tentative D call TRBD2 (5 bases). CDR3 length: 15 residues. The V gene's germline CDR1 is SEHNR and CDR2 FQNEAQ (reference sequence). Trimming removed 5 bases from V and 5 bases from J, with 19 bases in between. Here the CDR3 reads CASSPTRDSGNEQYF. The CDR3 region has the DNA TGTGCCAGCAGCCCAACTAGGGATTCGGGAAACGAGCAGTACTTC.